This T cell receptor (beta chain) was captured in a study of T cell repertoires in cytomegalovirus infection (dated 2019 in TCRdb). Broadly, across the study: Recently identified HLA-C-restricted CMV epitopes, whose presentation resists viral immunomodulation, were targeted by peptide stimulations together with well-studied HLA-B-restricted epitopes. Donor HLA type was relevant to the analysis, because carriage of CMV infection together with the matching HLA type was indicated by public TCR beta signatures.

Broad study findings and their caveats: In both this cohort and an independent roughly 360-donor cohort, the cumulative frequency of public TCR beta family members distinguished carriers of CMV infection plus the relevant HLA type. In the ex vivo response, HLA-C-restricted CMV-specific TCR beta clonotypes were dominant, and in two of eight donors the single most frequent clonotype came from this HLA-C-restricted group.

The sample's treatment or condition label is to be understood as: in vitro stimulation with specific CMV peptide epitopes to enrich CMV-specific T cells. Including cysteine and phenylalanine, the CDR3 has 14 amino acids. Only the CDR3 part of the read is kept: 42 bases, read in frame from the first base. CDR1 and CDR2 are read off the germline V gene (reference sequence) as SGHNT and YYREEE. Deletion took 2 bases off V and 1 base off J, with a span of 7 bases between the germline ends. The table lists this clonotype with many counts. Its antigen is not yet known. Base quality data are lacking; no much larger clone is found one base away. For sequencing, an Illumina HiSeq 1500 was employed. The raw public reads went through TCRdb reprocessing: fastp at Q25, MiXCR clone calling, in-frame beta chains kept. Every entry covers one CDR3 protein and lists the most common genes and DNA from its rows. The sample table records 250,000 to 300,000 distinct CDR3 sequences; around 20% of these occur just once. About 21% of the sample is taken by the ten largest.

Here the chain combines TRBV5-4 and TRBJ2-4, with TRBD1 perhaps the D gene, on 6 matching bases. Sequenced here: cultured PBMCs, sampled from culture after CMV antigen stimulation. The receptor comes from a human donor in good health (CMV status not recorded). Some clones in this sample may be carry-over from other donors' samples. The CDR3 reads CASSFQGAKNIQYF. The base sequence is TGTGCCAGCAGCTTTCAGGGGGCCAAAAACATTCAGTACTTC.